This entry lists 12 T cell receptor beta chains sequenced from one sample in a study of OX40 agonist ivuxolimab in advanced cancers. Some clones are missing from TCRdb's copy, which holds only in-frame ones; the method was immunoSEQ multiplex PCR. Of tens of thousands of clones in the sample, 89% were seen once. The sequences come from CD4+ or CD8+ T cells sorted from blood, collected in a trial of the OX40 agonist ivuxolimab. The source is an adult with an advanced solid tumor such as melanoma, head and neck, liver or kidney cancer.

The chain combines TRBV7-9 with TRBJ2-7; D uncertain. The CDR3 has 13 amino acids. With 6 bases removed from V and 3 bases from J, the gap between germline ends came to 12 bases. Per the germline V gene, CDR1 is SEHNR and CDR2 is FQNEAQ (reference sequence). The CDR3, as DNA: TGTGCCAGCAGTCCGGTTGGAAGCTACGAGCAGTACTTC. It yields the protein CASSPVGSYEQYF. The full variable domain, with the rest looked up from reference TRBV7-9 and TRBJ2-7, is DTGVSQNPRHKITKRGQNVTFRCDPISEHNRLYWYRQTLGQGPEFLTYFQNEAQLEKSRLLSDRFSAERPKGSFSTLEIQRTEQGDSAMYLCASSPVGSYEQYFGPGTRLTVT.

V and J are TRBV28 and TRBJ2-7; 7 positions agree with TRBD2. The CDR3 has 13 residues. V was pared by 7 bases and J by 0 bases, with 3 bases of the junction left unmatched. Germline CDR1 reads MDHEN; CDR2 reads SYDVKM. The CDR3 reads CASTRTSSYEQYF. The CDR3 coding sequence is TGTGCCAGCACCCGGACTAGCTCCTACGAGCAGTACTTC.

The chain employs TRBV20-1 and TRBJ2-1, with no clear D. CDR1 is DFQATT and CDR2 is SNEGSKA in the germline V gene (reference sequence). Trimming took off 5 bases at V and 11 bases at J, with 13 bases between the two ends. The CDR3 loop spans 11 amino acids. The CDR3 spells CSAPRPGQQFF. DNA of the CDR3: TGCAGTGCTCCTAGGCCCGGCCAGCAGTTCTTC.

The rearrangement links TRBV7-9 to TRBJ1-1, with D possibly matching TRBD1 (5 bases). The germline V and J ends were trimmed by 1 base and 7 bases, with 10 bases remaining between them. Germline lookup yields CDR1 SEHNR and CDR2 FQNEAQ (reference sequence). The CDR3 has 13 amino acids. The CDR3 protein is CASSLGARGEAFF. The CDR3 nucleotides are TGTGCCAGCAGCTTAGGGGCAAGGGGTGAAGCTTTCTTT. The full variable domain, rest sourced from reference TRBV7-9 and TRBJ1-1, is DTGVSQNPRHKITKRGQNVTFRCDPISEHNRLYWYRQTLGQGPEFLTYFQNEAQLEKSRLLSDRFSAERPKGSFSTLEIQRTEQGDSAMYLCASSLGARGEAFFGQGTRLTVV.

The rearrangement joins TRBV6-1 to TRBJ1-2; 9 bases line up with TRBD1. CDR1 and CDR2 from the germline V gene are MNHNS and SASEGT. The CDR3 has 11 residues. The V gene end was trimmed by 10 bases and the J gene end by 6 bases; junction bases not matched to a gene: 3. The CDR3 reads CATGQGDGYTF. DNA for the CDR3: TGTGCCACGGGACAGGGCGATGGCTACACCTTC.

This clone has just one count. J is TRBJ2-6 and V is TRBV7-9; possibly TRBD1 for D (6 bases). The CDR3 has 18 amino acids. The germline V gene has CDR1 SEHNR and CDR2 FQNEAQ (reference sequence). The V gene lost 4 bases and the J gene lost 3 bases, with 19 bases spanning the gap. The CDR3 sequence: CASSSLTGPEGGANVLTF. CDR3 bases: TGTGCCAGCAGCTCCCTGACAGGTCCAGAAGGTGGGGCCAACGTCCTGACTTTC.

V gene TRBV6-1 combines with J gene TRBJ1-5; D possibly corresponds to TRBD1 (6 bases). Trimming took 1 base from V and 6 from J, leaving 10 bases between them. The CDR3 spans 14 residues. Germline V CDR1 and CDR2: MNHNS, SASEGT. The CDR3 protein is CASSEDGGSQPQHF. CDR3 bases: TGTGCCAGCAGTGAAGATGGGGGCTCTCAGCCCCAGCATTTT.

This chain uses TRBV4-1 with TRBJ1-5; D gene uncertain. The germline V and J ends were trimmed by 0 bases and 3 bases, with 9 bases remaining between them. The CDR3 is 15 residues long. Per the germline V gene, CDR1 is MGHRA and CDR2 is YSYEKL. The CDR3 here is CASSQDAGINQPQHF. CDR3 coding DNA: TGCGCCAGCAGCCAAGATGCCGGGATCAATCAGCCCCAGCATTTT.

As DNA, the CDR3 is TGTGCCAGCAGTTCTCTAGCCTTAGAGACCCAGTACTTC. It specifies CASSSLALETQYF. The chain joins TRBV28 to TRBJ2-5, with TRBD2 as a possible D gene (5 bases). CDR1 is MDHEN, CDR2 SYDVKM, per germline. The CDR3 covers 13 residues. The germline V and J ends were trimmed by 4 bases and 4 bases, with 10 bases remaining between them.

The V gene is TRBV7-8, the J gene TRBJ2-2, with TRBD1 matching 8 bases. Germline CDR1 SGHVS, CDR2 FQNEAQ. V shed 5 bases, J shed 4 bases, and the junction held 9 bases outside the gene matches. CDR3 size: 16 residues. CDR3 in DNA: TGTGCCAGCAGCCCACTCACGACAGGGGTCACCGGGGAGCTGTTTTTT. It codes for CASSPLTTGVTGELFF. The full variable domain, completed using reference TRBV7-8 and TRBJ2-2, is GAGVSQSPRYKVAKRGQDVALRCDPISGHVSLFWYQQALGQGPEFLTYFQNEAQLDKSGLPSDRFFAERPEGSVSTLKIQRTQQEDSAVYLCASSPLTTGVTGELFFGEGSRLTVL.

In DNA, the CDR3 is TGCAGCGCCCTGGGGGGGGACGAGGACGAGCAGTACTTC. Its translation is CSALGGDEDEQYF. The J gene is TRBJ2-7, the V gene TRBV29-1; 7 positions match TRBD2. Per germline, CDR1 SQVTM and CDR2 ANQGSEA. Trimming took 7 bases from V and 5 from J; bases not matched to a gene: 11. The CDR3 runs to 13 residues.

In its sample, this clone was seen once. This sequence joins TRBV28 and TRBJ2-1; D might be TRBD1 (5 bases). CDR3 length equals 15 residues. Trimming removed 5 bases from V and 9 bases from J, with 20 bases in between. The germline V gene has CDR1 MDHEN and CDR2 SYDVKM. For the CDR3, the DNA is TGTGCCAGCAGTCGCGGACATTCTGGTTTAGGTGAGCAGTTCTTC. Translating gives CASSRGHSGLGEQFF.